These 27 T cell receptor beta chains came from one sample sequenced in a study of T cell responses to AZD1222 COVID-19 vaccine. Some clones are missing from TCRdb's copy, which holds only in-frame ones; the method was immunoSEQ multiplex PCR. This sample carries 90,000 to 120,000 clones, around nine tenths of them seen once, and the ten largest clones take 3.3%. Sequencing used peripheral blood, obtained on day 0 of AZD1222 vaccination. Source of these receptors: an adult in good health.

The chain employs TRBV19 and TRBJ1-1; D is uncertain. V gave up 10 bases and J gave up 1 base, with 13 bases separating them. Germline CDR1 is LNHDA and CDR2 is SQIVND (reference sequence). This CDR3 has 13 amino acids. CDR3 bases: TGTGCCATATCTAAGCGGACGAACACTGAAGCTTTCTTT. Residues: CAISKRTNTEAFF.

The chain combines TRBV5-4 with TRBJ2-1, with D possibly matching TRBD2 (8 bases). Trimming pared 5 bases from V and 7 bases from J, leaving 22 bases between. This CDR3 contains 16 residues. Germline V lookup: CDR1 SGHNT, CDR2 YYREEE (reference sequence). The DNA of the CDR3 is TGTGCCAGCAGGCCGGGGACAGCGGGGGCGGGGAATGAGCAGTTCTTC. Protein sequence: CASRPGTAGAGNEQFF. Complete variable domain (other parts from reference TRBV5-4 and TRBJ2-1): ETGVTQSPTHLIKTRGQQVTLRCSSQSGHNTVSWYQQALGQGPQFIFQYYREEENGRGNFPPRFSGLQFPNYSSELNVNALELDDSALYLCASRPGTAGAGNEQFFGPGTRLTVL.

The J gene is TRBJ2-2, the V gene TRBV7-7; 9 bases are a match to TRBD2. The CDR3 loop spans 19 amino acids. V dropped 1 base and J dropped 2; count of bases not matched to a gene: 11. Germline lookup yields CDR1 SSHAT and CDR2 FNYEAQ (reference sequence). The CDR3 is CASSLVFLAGRINTGELFF. CDR3 bases: TGTGCCAGCAGCTTAGTGTTCCTAGCGGGACGAATAAACACCGGGGAGCTGTTTTTT.

The gene calls are TRBV29-1 and TRBJ1-5; D remains unclear. The CDR3 is 13 residues long. Germline lookup yields CDR1 SQVTM and CDR2 ANQGSEA. Trimming shortened V by 6 bases and J by 2 bases, and 11 bases separated the two germline ends. CDR3 nucleotide sequence: TGCAGCGTGACCTCTCGGGGCAATCAGCCCCAGCATTTT. Its protein product is CSVTSRGNQPQHF.

The chain carries TRBV12-3 or TRBV12-4 and TRBJ2-7; 7 nucleotides match TRBD1. The CDR3 contains 13 residues. V trimming: 4 bases; J trimming: 4 bases; junction bases outside the gene matches: 4. CDR3 sequence reads: CASSSGTAYEQYF. DNA of the CDR3: TGTGCCAGCAGTTCCGGGACAGCGTACGAGCAGTACTTC.

V usage is TRBV19 and J usage is TRBJ1-4; TRBD1 agrees at 7 bases. CDR1 LNHDA and CDR2 SQIVND come from the germline V gene (reference sequence). With V trimmed by 4 bases and J by 13 bases, 15 bases remained unmatched. The CDR3 has 15 amino acids. The CDR3 protein is CASSNDRASNGILFF. The DNA of the CDR3 is TGTGCCAGTAGTAACGACAGGGCGTCAAATGGAATACTGTTTTTT.

The J gene is TRBJ1-3, the V gene TRBV28, with D unresolved. This CDR3 has 14 residues. Germline CDR1 MDHEN, CDR2 SYDVKM. Trimming removed 6 bases at V and 0 bases at J, with 9 bases between. The CDR3 spells CASRWFRSGNTIYF. DNA for the CDR3: TGTGCCAGCAGGTGGTTTCGCTCTGGAAACACCATATATTTT.

A few counts support this clone. This chain connects TRBV28 to TRBJ1-4, with a possible D match to TRBD1 (6 bases). Germline loops: CDR1 MDHEN, CDR2 SYDVKM. V was clipped by 7 bases and J by 1 base, with 16 bases between them. This CDR3 comprises 16 residues. The DNA of the CDR3 is TGTGCCAGCACTTCGGGGGCAGGGAAAACTAATGAAAAACTGTTTTTT. Its translation is CASTSGAGKTNEKLFF.

The V gene is TRBV19, the J gene TRBJ2-1; perhaps TRBD1 as D (6 bases). The germline gives CDR1 LNHDA, CDR2 SQIVND (reference sequence). V was trimmed by 2 bases and J by 1 base, leaving 12 bases between them. The CDR3 length is 16 residues. The CDR3 bases are TGTGCCAGTAGTATAAGCGCAGGGGCATCCTACAATGAGCAGTTCTTC. Protein sequence: CASSISAGASYNEQFF.

The chain employs TRBV12-3 or TRBV12-4 and TRBJ2-3; tentative D call: TRBD2 (6 bases). The CDR3 extends over 12 amino acids. The V gene lost 6 bases and the J gene lost 6 bases, with 10 bases spanning the gap. Here the CDR3 reads CASRDAGDTQYF. CDR3 DNA: TGTGCCAGCAGGGACGCGGGGGATACGCAGTATTTT.

The chain combines TRBV28 with TRBJ1-5; no firm D call. The CDR3 loop spans 14 amino acids. Deletions cut 4 bases from V and 5 bases from J, with 12 bases between. The germline gives CDR1 MDHEN, CDR2 SYDVKM. CDR3 sequence reads: CASSSIGPYQPQHF. Written as DNA, the CDR3 is TGTGCCAGCAGTTCCATAGGCCCCTATCAGCCCCAGCATTTT.

This clone has just one count. The chain is built from TRBV5-6 and TRBJ1-2; D perhaps matches TRBD1 (5 bases). The CDR3 is made up of 15 amino acids. V was cut by 4 bases and J by 5 bases, with 18 bases left in between. The V gene's germline CDR1 is SGHDT and CDR2 YYEEEE. In DNA form, the CDR3 reads TGTGCCAGCAGCCCTCGGGACGGAGCTGTATATGGCTACACCTTC. This codes for CASSPRDGAVYGYTF.

This chain links TRBV7-6 with TRBJ2-7; TRBD1 is a possible D gene (5 bases). The CDR3 has 14 residues. The V gene lost 5 bases and the J gene lost 1 base, with 12 bases spanning the gap. CDR1 and CDR2 (germline): SGHVS, FNYEAQ. The CDR3 coding sequence is TGTGCCAGCAGCCCACGTGCAGGGTCCTACGAGCAGTACTTC. Encoded protein: CASSPRAGSYEQYF.

The V call is TRBV6-2 or TRBV6-3, the J call TRBJ1-1; 8 nucleotides agree with TRBD1. V lost 2 bases to trimming and J lost 4 bases; unmatched junction nucleotides: 6. The CDR3 is made up of 15 amino acids. The germline V gene encodes CDR1 MNHEY and CDR2 SVGEGT. The DNA for the CDR3 is TGTGCCAGCAGTTACGGCCCAACAGGGGGCACTGAAGCTTTCTTT. Protein product: CASSYGPTGGTEAFF.

The rearrangement links TRBV6-2 or TRBV6-3 to TRBJ1-2, with D maybe TRBD1 (5 bases). V was clipped by 0 bases and J by 7 bases, with 15 bases between them. CDR1 is MNHEY, CDR2 SVGEGT, per germline. The CDR3 runs 15 residues. The DNA of the CDR3 is TGTGCCAGCAGTTACTCGTTCGAGGGGCAGGGTGGCTACACCTTC. This gives the protein CASSYSFEGQGGYTF.

The sample holds a few counts of this clone. This sequence joins TRBV7-8 and TRBJ1-3, with 10 bases matching TRBD1. The CDR3 extends over 16 amino acids. The trim removed 4 bases at V and 3 bases at J, leaving 6 bases unmatched. From germline, CDR1 is SGHVS and CDR2 FQNEAQ. CDR3 amino acids: CASSWGTGDNGNTIYF. The CDR3 DNA sequence: TGTGCCAGCAGCTGGGGGACAGGGGACAATGGAAACACCATATATTTT. Based on the CDR3 plus reference TRBV7-8 and TRBJ1-3, the full variable domain is GAGVSQSPRYKVAKRGQDVALRCDPISGHVSLFWYQQALGQGPEFLTYFQNEAQLDKSGLPSDRFFAERPEGSVSTLKIQRTQQEDSAVYLCASSWGTGDNGNTIYFGEGSWLTVV.

In nucleotides, the CDR3 is TGCGCCAGCAGCTTGGCGACGGGCACTGAAGCTTTCTTT. This gives the protein CASSLATGTEAFF. This chain links TRBV5-1 with TRBJ1-1; D is unclear. With 0 bases removed from V and 4 bases from J, the gap between germline ends came to 7 bases. Germline loops: CDR1 SGHRS, CDR2 YFSETQ. The CDR3 has 13 amino acids.

V gene TRBV10-3 combines with J gene TRBJ2-1; no clear D gene. Germline-derived CDR1 and CDR2 are ENHRY and SYGVKD. V was cut by 0 bases and J by 5 bases, with 2 bases left in between. The CDR3 runs to 12 residues. CDR3 sequence reads: CAISESNNEQFF. The CDR3 nucleotides are TGTGCCATCAGTGAGTCTAACAATGAGCAGTTCTTC.

J is TRBJ1-2 and V is TRBV6-2 or TRBV6-3; D not resolved. The germline V and J ends were trimmed by 5 bases and 5 bases, with 15 bases remaining between them. Germline lookup yields CDR1 MNHEY and CDR2 SVGEGT. The CDR3 is made up of 14 amino acids. This CDR3 reads CASSDLRRSYGYTF. CDR3 nucleotide sequence: TGTGCCAGCAGTGACTTGCGACGGTCGTATGGCTACACCTTC.

The J gene is TRBJ2-6, the V gene TRBV19; 8 bases align to TRBD1. Trimming at V came to 5 bases and at J to 0 bases, leaving 9 bases not matched to a gene. Germline V CDR1 and CDR2: LNHDA, SQIVND (reference sequence). The CDR3 contains 18 residues. CDR3 amino acids: CASSPPGTGASGANVLTF. CDR3 nucleotides: TGTGCCAGTAGTCCGCCCGGGACAGGTGCCTCTGGGGCCAACGTCCTGACTTTC.

The V gene is TRBV5-4, the J gene TRBJ2-2; TRBD2 matches at 7 bases. The CDR3 is made up of 17 amino acids. In germline, CDR1 is SGHNT, CDR2 YYREEE (reference sequence). Trimming cost V 4 bases and J 5 bases; bases outside gene matches: 14. The CDR3 region has the DNA TGTGCCAGCAGCCCACTACTTGGCGGGGGAGGTACCGGGGAGCTGTTTTTT. This translates into CASSPLLGGGGTGELFF.

The CDR3 sequence is CSVERGAAADTQYF. The CDR3 coding sequence is TGCAGCGTCGAGCGGGGGGCCGCCGCAGATACGCAGTATTTT. J is TRBJ2-3 and V is TRBV29-1; TRBD2 matches at 9 bases. From germline, CDR1 is SQVTM and CDR2 ANQGSEA. J gave up 4 bases and V 6 bases, and 8 bases lay outside the gene matches. The CDR3 extends over 14 amino acids.

The genes are TRBV6-5 and TRBJ1-1; D might be TRBD1 (6 bases). V lost 6 bases and J lost 9, with 14 bases in between. The CDR3 has 12 residues. Germline V gene sequence: CDR1 MNHEY, CDR2 SVGAGI. CDR3: CASSRGGHKAFF. The CDR3 coding sequence is TGTGCCAGCAGCCGTGGGGGACACAAAGCTTTCTTT.

This clone was recorded a few times. The chain has TRBV25-1 and TRBJ1-2; D is ambiguous. Trimming shortened V by 3 bases and J by 3 bases, and 14 bases separated the two germline ends. Germline CDR1 is MGHDK and CDR2 is SYGVNS. The CDR3 totals 15 residues. The CDR3 DNA sequence: TGTGCCAGCAGTGACCCTTCGGGTAGGGACTATGGCTACACCTTC. Protein product: CASSDPSGRDYGYTF.

The V gene is TRBV6-4, the J gene TRBJ2-2; D call uncertain. CDR1 is MRHNA and CDR2 is SNTAGT in the germline V gene. CDR3 size: 14 residues. Trimming pared 4 bases from V and 3 bases from J, leaving 9 bases between. This chain's CDR3 is CASSVHPHTGELFF. The CDR3 DNA follows: TGTGCCAGCAGTGTACATCCACACACCGGGGAGCTGTTTTTT.

The chain employs TRBV3-1 (or the pseudogene TRBV3-2) and TRBJ2-1; possibly TRBD1 or TRBD2 for D (5 bases each). The CDR3 consists of 16 residues. Trimming pared 0 bases from V and 7 bases from J, leaving 16 bases between. The germline V gene encodes CDR1 LGHDT and CDR2 YNNKEL (reference sequence). CDR3 in DNA: TGTGCCAGCAGCCAAGAGTGGGGTCGGGGCACAAATGAGCAGTTCTTC. Amino acid sequence: CASSQEWGRGTNEQFF.

This clone was seen just once. The chain couples TRBV6-2 or TRBV6-3 to TRBJ1-2; 7 positions match TRBD1. The germline V gene has CDR1 MNHEY and CDR2 SVGEGT. This CDR3 is 14 amino acids long. With V trimmed by 5 bases and J by 3 bases, 6 bases remained unmatched. CDR3 DNA sequence: TGTGCCAGCAGTCGACAGGGAGAACACTATGGCTACACCTTC. Its protein is CASSRQGEHYGYTF.